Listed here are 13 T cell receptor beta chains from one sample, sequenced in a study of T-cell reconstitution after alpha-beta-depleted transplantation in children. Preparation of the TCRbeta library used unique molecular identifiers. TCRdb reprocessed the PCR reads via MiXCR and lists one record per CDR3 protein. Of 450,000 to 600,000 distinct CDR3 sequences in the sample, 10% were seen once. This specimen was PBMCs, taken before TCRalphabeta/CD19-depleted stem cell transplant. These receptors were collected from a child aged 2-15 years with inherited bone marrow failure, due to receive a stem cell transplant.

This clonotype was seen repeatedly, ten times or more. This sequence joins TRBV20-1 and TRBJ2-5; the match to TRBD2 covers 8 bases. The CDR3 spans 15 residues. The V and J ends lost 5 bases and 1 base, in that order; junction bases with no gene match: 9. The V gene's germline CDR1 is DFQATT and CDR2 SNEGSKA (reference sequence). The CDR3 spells CSARLATSRQETQYF. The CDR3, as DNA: TGCAGTGCTCGACTAGCGACTTCACGCCAAGAGACCCAGTACTTC.

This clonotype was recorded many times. The chain's CDR3 is CASSLFQGSEAFF. The CDR3 DNA reads TGTGCCAGCAGCTTATTTCAGGGGAGTGAAGCTTTCTTT. This chain joins TRBV5-5 and TRBJ1-1; tentatively, D is TRBD1 (6 bases). V was trimmed by 2 bases and J by 7 bases, leaving 12 bases between them. The CDR3 has 13 amino acids. Germline values: CDR1 SGHKS, CDR2 YYEKEE (reference sequence).

CDR3 amino acids: CASSLWLAGGWNEQFF. CDR3 bases: TGTGCCAGCAGTTTATGGCTAGCGGGAGGGTGGAATGAGCAGTTCTTC. The rearrangement uses TRBV27 and TRBJ2-1, with 12 bases aligning to TRBD2. The trim removed 1 base at V and 7 bases at J, leaving 5 bases unmatched. The germline V gene encodes CDR1 MNHEY and CDR2 SMNVEV (reference sequence). The CDR3 consists of 16 residues.

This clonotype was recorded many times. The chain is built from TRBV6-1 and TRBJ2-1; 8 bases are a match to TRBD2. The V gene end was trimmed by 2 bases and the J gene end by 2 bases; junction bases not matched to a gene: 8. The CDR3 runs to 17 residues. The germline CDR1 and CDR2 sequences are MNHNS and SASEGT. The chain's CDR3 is CASSENWSGRTYNEQFF. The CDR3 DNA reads TGTGCCAGCAGTGAAAACTGGAGCGGGAGAACCTACAATGAGCAGTTCTTC.

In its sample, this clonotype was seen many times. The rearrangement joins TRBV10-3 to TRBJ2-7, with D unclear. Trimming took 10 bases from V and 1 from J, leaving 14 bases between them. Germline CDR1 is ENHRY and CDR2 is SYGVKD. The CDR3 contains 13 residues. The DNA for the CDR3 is TGTGCCAGTAGGTTAGGGTTATCCTACGAGCAGTACTTC. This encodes CASRLGLSYEQYF.

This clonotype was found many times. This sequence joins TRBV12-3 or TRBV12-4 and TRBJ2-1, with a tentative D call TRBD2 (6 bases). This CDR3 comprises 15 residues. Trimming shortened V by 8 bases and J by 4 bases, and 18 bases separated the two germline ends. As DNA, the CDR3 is TGTGCCAGCGCATTTTCGGGAGTTCGGTACAATGAGCAGTTCTTC. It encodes CASAFSGVRYNEQFF.

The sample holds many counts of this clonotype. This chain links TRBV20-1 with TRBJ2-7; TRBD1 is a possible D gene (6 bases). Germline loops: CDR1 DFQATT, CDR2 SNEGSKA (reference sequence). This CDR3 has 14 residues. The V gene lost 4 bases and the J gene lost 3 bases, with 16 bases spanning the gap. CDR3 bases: TGCAGTGCTATAAACCGGGACAAGAACTACGAGCAGTACTTC. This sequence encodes CSAINRDKNYEQYF.

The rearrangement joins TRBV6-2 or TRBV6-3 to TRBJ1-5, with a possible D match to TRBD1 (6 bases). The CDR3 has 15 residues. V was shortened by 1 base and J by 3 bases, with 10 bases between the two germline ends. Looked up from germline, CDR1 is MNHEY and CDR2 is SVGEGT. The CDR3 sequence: CASSYFTGTNQPQHF. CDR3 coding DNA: TGTGCCAGCAGTTACTTCACAGGGACCAATCAGCCCCAGCATTTT.

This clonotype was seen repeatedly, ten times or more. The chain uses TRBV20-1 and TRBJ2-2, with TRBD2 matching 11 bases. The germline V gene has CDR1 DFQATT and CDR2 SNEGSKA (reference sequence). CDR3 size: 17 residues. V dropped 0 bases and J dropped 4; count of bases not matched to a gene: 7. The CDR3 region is CSAREPSGRISTGELFF. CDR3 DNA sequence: TGCAGTGCTAGAGAGCCTAGCGGGAGGATAAGCACCGGGGAGCTGTTTTTT.

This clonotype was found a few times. The CDR3 region is CAISPTSGNLNTGELFF. The DNA for the CDR3 is TGTGCCATCAGTCCGACTAGCGGCAACTTGAACACCGGGGAGCTGTTTTTT. The chain carries TRBV10-3 and TRBJ2-2; TRBD2 matches 9 bases. Germline V CDR1 and CDR2: ENHRY, SYGVKD. The V and J ends lost 5 bases and 1 base, in that order; junction bases with no gene match: 8. The CDR3 runs to 17 residues.

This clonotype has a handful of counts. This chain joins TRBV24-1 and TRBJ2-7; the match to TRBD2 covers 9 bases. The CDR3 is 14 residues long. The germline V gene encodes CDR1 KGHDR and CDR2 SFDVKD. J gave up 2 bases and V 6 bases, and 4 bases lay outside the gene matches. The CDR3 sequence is CATSLAGETYEQYF. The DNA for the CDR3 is TGTGCCACCAGTTTAGCGGGAGAGACCTACGAGCAGTACTTC.

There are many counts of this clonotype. The CDR3 protein is CSARPGGAANEKLFF. The DNA of the CDR3 is TGCAGTGCTAGACCTGGGGGTGCGGCTAATGAAAAACTGTTTTTT. The chain couples TRBV20-1 to TRBJ1-4, with a tentative D call TRBD1 (5 bases). This CDR3 comprises 15 residues. CDR1 and CDR2 (germline): DFQATT, SNEGSKA (reference sequence). Deletions cut 2 bases from V and 3 bases from J, with 13 bases between.

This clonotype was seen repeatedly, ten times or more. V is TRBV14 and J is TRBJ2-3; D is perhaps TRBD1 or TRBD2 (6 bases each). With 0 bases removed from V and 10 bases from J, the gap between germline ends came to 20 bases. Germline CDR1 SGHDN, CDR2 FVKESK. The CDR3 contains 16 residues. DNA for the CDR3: TGTGCCAGCAGCCAAGAGGGGGGCGGGTTGGAGACGGCGCAGTATTTT. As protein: CASSQEGGGLETAQYF.